Sequencing of this T cell receptor (beta chain) was carried out in a study of spatial heterogeneity in lung cancer. For the study at large: Fewer alpha-chain than beta-chain sequences were consistently detected.

The time point is: sample taken at primary tumor resection. Whole RNA obtained from tumor, nontumor lung or frozen PBMC underwent sequencing without sorting. A total of around 67 untreated early-stage non-small cell lung cancer patients served as donors. J lost 7 bases, V lost 6 bases, and 10 bases had no gene match. CDR3 length: 15 residues. In germline, CDR1 is MNHEY, CDR2 SVGAGI. In its sample, this clonotype was seen many times. All TCR cDNA molecules were individually tagged with a unique molecular identifier. MiXCR, applied by TCRdb to the 5' RACE reads, yields one record per CDR3 protein. The table lists roughly 48,000 distinct CDR3 sequences, about 5.8% of them singletons.

The sample consisted of PBMCs, taken at surgery. The V and J genes are TRBV6-5 and TRBJ1-5; 9 bases agree with TRBD1. The sequence was collected from a male donor with early-stage non-small cell lung cancer. CDR3 nucleotide sequence: TGTGCCAGCAGCCCGTCGGGACAGGGTTTACAGCCCCAGCATTTT. This encodes CASSPSGQGLQPQHF.